A selection of T cell receptor beta chains follows, all from one sample in a study of graft-versus-host responses after intestinal transplantation. The data were produced by immunoSEQ multiplex PCR, yet TCRdb's version contains in-frame clones alone and is incomplete. The profile shows about 10,000 clones, roughly 32% of them singletons. The source was alloreactive CD4+ T cells from a mixed lymphocyte reaction culture, collected before transplantation. These receptors were obtained from a human patient who was an organ donor for intestinal transplantation. CDR3s include the opening cysteine and the closing phenylalanine or tryptophan. A D gene is named only where the DNA matches it firmly. Some rows mark clone size as missing; the rest say once, few, many or name a class of expanded clone.

d_gene	len	v_gene	abundance	j_gene	CDR3nt	CDR3aa
NA	12	TRBV5-6	NA	TRBJ1-2	TGTGCCAGCAGCTTGACAGACTATGGCTACACCTTC	CASSLTDYGYTF
TRBD1	15	TRBV7-8	medium-sized	TRBJ1-4	TGTGCCAGCAGCCTCTCGACAGGGGGAAATGAAAAACTGTTTTTT	CASSLSTGGNEKLFF
TRBD2	15	TRBV4-1	few	TRBJ2-1	TGCGCCAGCAGCCAAGCTAGCGGGGGGTACAATGAGCAGTTCTTC	CASSQASGGYNEQFF
TRBD2	15	TRBV10-3	NA	TRBJ2-1	TGTGCCATCAACCGCGGGGGGAGCTCCTACAATGAGCAGTTCTTC	CAINRGGSSYNEQFF
NA	13	TRBV6-6	medium-sized	TRBJ1-1	TGTGCCAGCAGTTACAGGGGGAACACTGAAGCTTTCTTT	CASSYRGNTEAFF
NA	14	TRBV15	NA	TRBJ2-7	TGTGCCACCAGTCGGGACTCCAAGGGGTACGAGCAGTACTTC	CATSRDSKGYEQYF
NA	12	TRBV10-3	medium-sized	TRBJ1-2	TGTGCCATCAATGCAGGGACCTATGGCTACACCTTC	CAINAGTYGYTF
NA	14	TRBV19	NA	TRBJ1-2	TGTGCCAGTAGTAAGACAGCCACTTTCTATGGCTACACCTTC	CASSKTATFYGYTF
NA	13	TRBV12-5	medium-sized	TRBJ2-5	TGTGCTAGTGGTAGGACAGTCCAAGAGACCCAGTACTTC	CASGRTVQETQYF
NA	16	TRBV15	NA	TRBJ1-3	TGTGCCACCAGCAGAGATCCCGCCAGGTCCGGAAACACCATATATTTT	CATSRDPARSGNTIYF
TRBD2	14	TRBV11-3	NA	TRBJ2-5	TGTGCCAGCAGCTTAGGGACTAGCCAAGAGACCCAGTACTTC	CASSLGTSQETQYF
NA	12	TRBV18	few	TRBJ1-1	TGTGCCAGCTCACCGGGATACACTGAAGCTTTCTTT	CASSPGYTEAFF
TRBD2	15	TRBV5-1	NA	TRBJ2-5	TGCGCCAGCAGCCCAACCGCGGGGGAACAAGAGACCCAGTACTTC	CASSPTAGEQETQYF
TRBD1	12	TRBV6-6	large	TRBJ1-4	TGTGCCAGCAGCTCGACAGGGGAAAAACTGTTTTTT	CASSSTGEKLFF
NA	13	TRBV5-1	NA	TRBJ1-2	TGCGCCAGCAGCTCAGGACCTAACTATGGCTACACCTTC	CASSSGPNYGYTF
TRBD1	14	TRBV11-1	few	TRBJ1-1	TGTGCCAGCAGCGTGGGACAGTCAAGCACTGAAGCTTTCTTT	CASSVGQSSTEAFF
NA	13	TRBV10-2	few	TRBJ1-3	TGCGCCAGCAGTGCCAGCTCTGGAAACACCATATATTTT	CASSASSGNTIYF
TRBD1	19	TRBV10-3	NA	TRBJ2-2	TGTGCCATCAGTGGAGGGTTTGCAGGGACAGGGAGAAACACCGGGGAGCTGTTTTTT	CAISGGFAGTGRNTGELFF
NA	13	TRBV7-2	NA	TRBJ1-2	TGTGCCAGCAGCTTATCGACCCTAGGAGGCTACACCTTC	CASSLSTLGGYTF
NA	13	TRBV5-7	few	TRBJ1-2	TGTGCCAGCAGCTTGATGCCGGGCCTTGGCTACACCTTC	CASSLMPGLGYTF
TRBD1	13	TRBV6-5	few	TRBJ1-2	TGTGCCAGCAGTTTTCCTGGGACAGGCGCTCCCACCTTC	CASSFPGTGAPTF
NA	14	TRBV5-1	NA	TRBJ1-2	TGCGCCAGCAGCGGGGGAGCAGAAAACTATGGCTACACCTTC	CASSGGAENYGYTF
NA	18	TRBV4-1	NA	TRBJ2-5	TGCGCCAGCAGCCAAGAGATTTCAGGGCCAGCGCGTCAAGAGACCCAGTACTTC	CASSQEISGPARQETQYF
NA	15	TRBV2	few	TRBJ2-3	TGTGCCAGCAGTGTGAGTGGCAGGGTAGCCGATACGCAGTATTTT	CASSVSGRVADTQYF
TRBD1	15	TRBV6-5	NA	TRBJ1-1	TGTGCCAGCAGTTCATACGGGACAGGGAACACTGAAGCTTTCTTT	CASSSYGTGNTEAFF
NA	14	TRBV21-1	NA	TRBJ1-2	TGTGCCAGCAGCTGCTACAGAAAGACCTATGGCTACACCTTC	CASSCYRKTYGYTF
NA	14	TRBV11-2	NA	TRBJ1-5	TGTGCCAGCAGCCCCTCGCATAGCAATCAGCCCCAGCATTTT	CASSPSHSNQPQHF
TRBD1	14	TRBV18	NA	TRBJ2-7	TGTGCCAGCTCACCACGGACAGGGGGCTACGAGCAGTACTTC	CASSPRTGGYEQYF
NA	14	TRBV5-1	medium-sized	TRBJ1-1	TGCGCCAGCAGCTGGGGACAAATGAACACTGAAGCTTTCTTT	CASSWGQMNTEAFF
NA	17	TRBV5-5	NA	TRBJ2-6	TGTGCCAGCAGCTCGTCGGGCCTCTGGTCTGGGGCCAACGTCCTGACTTTC	CASSSSGLWSGANVLTF
NA	13	TRBV6-4	NA	TRBJ1-1	TGTGCCAGCAGTGTCGAGGTACACACTGAAGCTTTCTTT	CASSVEVHTEAFF
NA	14	TRBV6-5	NA	TRBJ1-2	TGTGCCAGCAGTTACACAGGGTTTAACTATGGCTACACCTTC	CASSYTGFNYGYTF
NA	16	TRBV9	few	TRBJ1-3	TGTGCCAGCAGCGTAGGGCGGATCTTCTCTGGAAACACCATATATTTT	CASSVGRIFSGNTIYF